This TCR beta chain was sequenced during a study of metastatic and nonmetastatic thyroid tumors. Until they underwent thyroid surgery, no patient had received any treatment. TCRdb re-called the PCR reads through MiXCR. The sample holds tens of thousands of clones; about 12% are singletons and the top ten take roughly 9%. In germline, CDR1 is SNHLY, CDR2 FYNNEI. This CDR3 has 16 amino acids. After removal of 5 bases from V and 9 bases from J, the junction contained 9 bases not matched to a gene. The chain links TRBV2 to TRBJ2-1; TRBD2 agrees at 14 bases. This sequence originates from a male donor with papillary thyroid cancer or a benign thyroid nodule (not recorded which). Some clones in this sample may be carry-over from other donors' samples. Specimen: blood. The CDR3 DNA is TGTGCCAGCAGTACTCGACTAGCGGGAGGGCCGGTTGAGCAGTTCTTC. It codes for CASSTRLAGGPVEQFF.